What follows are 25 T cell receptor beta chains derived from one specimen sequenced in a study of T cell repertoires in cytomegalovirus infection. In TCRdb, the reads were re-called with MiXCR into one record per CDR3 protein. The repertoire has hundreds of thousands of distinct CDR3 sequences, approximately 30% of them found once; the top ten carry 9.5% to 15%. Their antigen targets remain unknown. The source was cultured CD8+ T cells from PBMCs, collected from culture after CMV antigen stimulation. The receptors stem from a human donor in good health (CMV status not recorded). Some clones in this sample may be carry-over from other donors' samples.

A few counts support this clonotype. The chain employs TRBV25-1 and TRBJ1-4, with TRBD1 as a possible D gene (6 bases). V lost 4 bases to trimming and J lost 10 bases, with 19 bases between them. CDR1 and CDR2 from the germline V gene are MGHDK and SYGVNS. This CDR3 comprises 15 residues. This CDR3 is CASSATGMGRGKLFF. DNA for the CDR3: TGTGCCAGCAGTGCCACAGGGATGGGGAGAGGAAAACTGTTTTTT. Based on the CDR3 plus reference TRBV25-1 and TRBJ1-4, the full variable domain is EADIYQTPRYLVIGTGKKITLECSQTMGHDKMYWYQQDPGMELHLIHYSYGVNSTEKGDLSSESTVSRIRTEHFPLTLESARPSHTSQYLCASSATGMGRGKLFFGSGTQLSVL.

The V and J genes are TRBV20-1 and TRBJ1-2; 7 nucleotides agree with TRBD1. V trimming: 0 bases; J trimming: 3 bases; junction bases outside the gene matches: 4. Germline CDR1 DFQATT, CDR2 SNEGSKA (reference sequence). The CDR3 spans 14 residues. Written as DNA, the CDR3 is TGCAGTGCTAGAGATCTGCAGGGGGACTATGGCTACACCTTC. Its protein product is CSARDLQGDYGYTF.

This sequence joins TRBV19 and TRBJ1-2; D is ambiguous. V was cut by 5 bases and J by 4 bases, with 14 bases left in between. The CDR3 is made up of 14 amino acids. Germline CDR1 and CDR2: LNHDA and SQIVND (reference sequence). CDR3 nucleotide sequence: TGTGCCAGTAGTCTTCCAGGCCCTACCTATGGCTACACCTTC. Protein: CASSLPGPTYGYTF.

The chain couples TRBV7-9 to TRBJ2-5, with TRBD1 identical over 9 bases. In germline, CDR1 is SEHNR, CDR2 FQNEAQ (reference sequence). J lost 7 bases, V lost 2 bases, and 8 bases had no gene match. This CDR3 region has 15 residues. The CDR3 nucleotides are TGTGCCAGCAGCTTAACAGGGGGCCTTTTAGGGACCCAGTACTTC. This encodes CASSLTGGLLGTQYF.

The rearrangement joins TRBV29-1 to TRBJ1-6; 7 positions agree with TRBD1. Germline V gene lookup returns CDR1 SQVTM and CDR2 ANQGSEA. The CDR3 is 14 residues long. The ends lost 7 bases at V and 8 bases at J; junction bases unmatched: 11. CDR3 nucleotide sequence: TGCAGCGCCGGGACAGCCGACTCGGATTCACCCCTCCACTTT. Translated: CSAGTADSDSPLHF.

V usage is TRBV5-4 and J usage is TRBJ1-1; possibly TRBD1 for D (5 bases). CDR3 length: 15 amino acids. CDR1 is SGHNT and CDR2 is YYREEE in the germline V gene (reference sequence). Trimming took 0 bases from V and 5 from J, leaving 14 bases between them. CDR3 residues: CASSLEVGPRTEAFF. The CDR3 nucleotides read TGTGCCAGCAGCTTGGAAGTGGGGCCGCGGACTGAAGCTTTCTTT.

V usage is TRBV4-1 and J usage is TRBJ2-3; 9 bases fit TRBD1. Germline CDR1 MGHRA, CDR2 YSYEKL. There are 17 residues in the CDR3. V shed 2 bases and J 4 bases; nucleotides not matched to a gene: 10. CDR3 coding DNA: TGCGCCAGCAGCCAAACCATACAGGGGGCCTTGTCAGATACGCAGTATTTT. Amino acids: CASSQTIQGALSDTQYF.

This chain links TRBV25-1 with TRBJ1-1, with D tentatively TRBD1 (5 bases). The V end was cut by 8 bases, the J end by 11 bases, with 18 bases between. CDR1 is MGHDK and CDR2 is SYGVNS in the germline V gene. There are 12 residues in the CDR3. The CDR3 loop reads CASVFQTGLAFF. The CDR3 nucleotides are TGTGCCAGCGTATTTCAGACGGGGCTTGCTTTCTTT.

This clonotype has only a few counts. The CDR3 protein is CASSQDLGDGNEQFF. The CDR3 DNA follows: TGTGCCAGCAGCCAAGATCTCGGGGATGGCAATGAGCAGTTCTTC. This chain joins TRBV4-2 and TRBJ2-1, with D tentatively TRBD2 (5 bases). The V end lost 0 bases, the J end lost 6 bases, and 12 bases lay between the germline ends. Looked up from germline, CDR1 is LGHNA and CDR2 is YNFKEQ. The CDR3 loop spans 15 amino acids.

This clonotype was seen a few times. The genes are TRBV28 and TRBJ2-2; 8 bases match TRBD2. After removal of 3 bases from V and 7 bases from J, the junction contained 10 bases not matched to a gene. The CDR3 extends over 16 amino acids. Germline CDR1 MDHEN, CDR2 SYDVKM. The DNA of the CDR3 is TGTGCCAGCAGTTTTGACGGGGGGGCGGTAAACGGGGAGCTGTTTTTT. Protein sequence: CASSFDGGAVNGELFF.

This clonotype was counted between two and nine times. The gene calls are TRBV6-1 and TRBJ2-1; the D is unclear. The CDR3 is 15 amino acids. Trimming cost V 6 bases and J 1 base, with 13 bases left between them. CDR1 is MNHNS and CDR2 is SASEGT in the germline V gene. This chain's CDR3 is CASSNTPGSYNEQFF. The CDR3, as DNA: TGTGCCAGCAGCAATACGCCGGGTTCCTACAATGAGCAGTTCTTC.

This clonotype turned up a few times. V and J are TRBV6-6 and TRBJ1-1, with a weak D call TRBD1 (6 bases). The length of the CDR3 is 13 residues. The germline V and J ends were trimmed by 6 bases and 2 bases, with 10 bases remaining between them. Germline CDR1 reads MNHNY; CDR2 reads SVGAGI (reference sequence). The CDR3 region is CASRQGYNTEAFF. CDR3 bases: TGTGCCAGCAGACAGGGTTACAACACTGAAGCTTTCTTT.

This CDR3 reads CATSDPTGDTNYGYTF. Here the CDR3 DNA reads TGTGCCACCAGTGATCCGACTGGCGACACTAACTATGGCTACACCTTC. The chain is built from TRBV24-1 and TRBJ1-2; D gene uncertain. Germline V CDR1 and CDR2: KGHDR, SFDVKD. Between the trimmed V and J ends, which lost 3 bases and 0 bases, there was a span of 13 bases. This CDR3 has 16 residues.

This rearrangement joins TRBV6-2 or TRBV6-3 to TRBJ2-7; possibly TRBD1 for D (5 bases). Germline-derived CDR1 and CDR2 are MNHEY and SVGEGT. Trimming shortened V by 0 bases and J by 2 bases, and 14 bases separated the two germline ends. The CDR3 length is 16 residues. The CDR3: CASSYSGREWAYEQYV. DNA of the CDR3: TGTGCCAGCAGTTACTCAGGCAGGGAATGGGCCTACGAGCAGTACGTC.

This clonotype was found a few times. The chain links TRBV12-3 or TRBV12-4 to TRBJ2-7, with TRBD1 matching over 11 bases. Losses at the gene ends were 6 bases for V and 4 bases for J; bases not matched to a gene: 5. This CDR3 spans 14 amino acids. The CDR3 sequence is CASSPDRGRYEQYF. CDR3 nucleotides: TGTGCCAGCAGCCCGGACAGGGGGCGATACGAGCAGTACTTC.

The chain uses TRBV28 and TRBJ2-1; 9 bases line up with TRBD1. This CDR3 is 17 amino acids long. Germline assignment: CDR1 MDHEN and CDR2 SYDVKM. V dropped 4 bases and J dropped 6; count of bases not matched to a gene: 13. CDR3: CASSSPRQGDDINEQFF. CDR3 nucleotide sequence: TGTGCCAGCAGTTCTCCCCGACAGGGGGACGATATCAATGAGCAGTTCTTC.

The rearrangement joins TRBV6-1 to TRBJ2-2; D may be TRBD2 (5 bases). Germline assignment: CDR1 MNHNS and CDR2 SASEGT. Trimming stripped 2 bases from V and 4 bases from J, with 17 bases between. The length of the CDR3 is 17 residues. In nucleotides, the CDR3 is TGTGCCAGCAGTGAAAAGTTCTCACAGCGGCGCACCGGGGAGCTGTTTTTT. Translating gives CASSEKFSQRRTGELFF.

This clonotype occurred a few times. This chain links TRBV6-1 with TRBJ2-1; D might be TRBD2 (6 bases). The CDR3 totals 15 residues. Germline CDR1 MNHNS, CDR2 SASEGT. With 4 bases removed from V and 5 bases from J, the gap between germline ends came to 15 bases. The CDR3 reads CASSVVGGTNNEQFF. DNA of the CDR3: TGTGCCAGCAGTGTAGTCGGGGGAACCAACAATGAGCAGTTCTTC.

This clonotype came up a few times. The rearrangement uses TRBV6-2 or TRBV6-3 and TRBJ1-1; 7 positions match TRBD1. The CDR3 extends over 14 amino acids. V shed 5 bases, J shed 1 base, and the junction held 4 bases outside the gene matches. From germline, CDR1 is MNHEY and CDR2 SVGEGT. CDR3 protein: CASSEWTGNTEAFF. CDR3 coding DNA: TGTGCCAGCAGTGAATGGACAGGGAACACTGAAGCTTTCTTT.

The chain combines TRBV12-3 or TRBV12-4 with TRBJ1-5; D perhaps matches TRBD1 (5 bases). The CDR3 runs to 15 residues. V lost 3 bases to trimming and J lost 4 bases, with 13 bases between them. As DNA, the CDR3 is TGTGCCAGCAGTTTGGGCTCGACAGAAAATCAGCCCCAGCATTTT. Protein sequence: CASSLGSTENQPQHF.

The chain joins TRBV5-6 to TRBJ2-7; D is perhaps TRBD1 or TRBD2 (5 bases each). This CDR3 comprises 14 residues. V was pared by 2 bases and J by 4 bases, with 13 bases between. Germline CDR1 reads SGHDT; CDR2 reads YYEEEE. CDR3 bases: TGTGCCAGCAGCTTCGGGGACGGACGTTACGAGCAGTACTTC. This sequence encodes CASSFGDGRYEQYF. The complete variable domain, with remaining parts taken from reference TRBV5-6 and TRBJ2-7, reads DAGVTQSPTHLIKTRGQQVTLRCSPKSGHDTVSWYQQALGQGPQFIFQYYEEEERQRGNFPDRFSGHQFPNYSSELNVNALLLGDSALYLCASSFGDGRYEQYFGPGTRLTVT.

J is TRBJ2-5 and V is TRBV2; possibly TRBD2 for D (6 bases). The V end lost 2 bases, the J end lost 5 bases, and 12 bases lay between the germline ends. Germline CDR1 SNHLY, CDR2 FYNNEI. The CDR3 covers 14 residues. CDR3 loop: CASSEKLAKETQYF. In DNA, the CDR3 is TGTGCCAGCAGTGAAAAACTAGCTAAGGAGACCCAGTACTTC.

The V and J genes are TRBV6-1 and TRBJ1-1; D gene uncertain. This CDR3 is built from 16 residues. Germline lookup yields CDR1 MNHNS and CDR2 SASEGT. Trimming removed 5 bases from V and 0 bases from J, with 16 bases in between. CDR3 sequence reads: CASSHKREGMNTEAFF. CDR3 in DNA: TGTGCCAGCAGTCACAAGCGGGAAGGGATGAACACTGAAGCTTTCTTT.

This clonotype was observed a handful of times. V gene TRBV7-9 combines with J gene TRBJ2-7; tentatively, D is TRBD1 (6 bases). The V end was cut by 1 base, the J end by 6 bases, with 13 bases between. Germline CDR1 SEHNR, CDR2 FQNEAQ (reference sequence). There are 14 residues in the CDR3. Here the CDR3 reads CASSLVTGPSEQYF. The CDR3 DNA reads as TGTGCCAGCAGCTTAGTGACAGGCCCCAGCGAGCAGTACTTC.

The CDR3 DNA is TGTGCCAGCAGTGAAACCCTAGCGGGGTGGGAAGAGACCCAGTACTTC. It yields the protein CASSETLAGWEETQYF. This chain uses TRBV6-1 with TRBJ2-5, with 9 bases fitting TRBD2. The CDR3 is 16 amino acids. Germline lookup yields CDR1 MNHNS and CDR2 SASEGT. The V and J ends lost 2 bases and 3 bases, in that order; junction bases with no gene match: 7.